The rows below give T cell receptor beta chains drawn from one sample of a study of ipilimumab plus nivolumab after autologous stem cell transplantation. Libraries were prepared by immunoSEQ multiplex PCR; TCRdb keeps only in-frame clonotypes and omits some of them. The table includes around 19,000 clones, about 81% detected once. The source was PBMCs, collected in a trial of ipilimumab plus nivolumab as post-transplant consolidation. The receptors were gathered from a male donor with diffuse large B-cell lymphoma. CDR3s leave out the opening cysteine and the closing phenylalanine or tryptophan. Each record gives: clone size, V gene, J gene, CDR3 protein. Clone size is stated in some rows and not others, as once, few, many or a class when expanded.

abundance: few
v_gene: TRBV19
j_gene: TRBJ1-5
CDR3aa: ASSLTGGNQPQH

abundance: .
v_gene: TRBV19
j_gene: TRBJ1-5
CDR3aa: ASTPNSQNQPQH

abundance: medium-sized
v_gene: TRBV11-2
j_gene: TRBJ1-4
CDR3aa: ASSPGDRKLF

abundance: .
v_gene: TRBV5-4
j_gene: TRBJ1-6
CDR3aa: ASSYDRAGTLH

abundance: once
v_gene: TRBV10-2
j_gene: TRBJ1-2
CDR3aa: ASMDGNYGYT

abundance: .
v_gene: TRBV5-1
j_gene: TRBJ1-1
CDR3aa: ASTRGTGGEAF

abundance: .
v_gene: TRBV10-2
j_gene: TRBJ1-1
CDR3aa: ASSENLGSMNTEAF

abundance: .
v_gene: TRBV7-2
j_gene: TRBJ2-1
CDR3aa: ASSLGGQGYNEQF

abundance: .
v_gene: TRBV6-6
j_gene: TRBJ1-1
CDR3aa: ATHVPSRVNTEAF

abundance: .
v_gene: TRBV19
j_gene: TRBJ1-1
CDR3aa: ASSPRLGQLNTEAF

abundance: .
v_gene: TRBV4-2
j_gene: TRBJ2-5
CDR3aa: ASSHRGGMAPETQY

abundance: .
v_gene: TRBV4-2
j_gene: TRBJ1-2
CDR3aa: ASSQEQGARGYT

abundance: .
v_gene: TRBV11-2
j_gene: TRBJ2-1
CDR3aa: ASSLGGPTDEQF

abundance: .
v_gene: TRBV6-1
j_gene: TRBJ1-2
CDR3aa: ASSDWGAPYGYT

abundance: .
v_gene: TRBV6-6
j_gene: TRBJ2-7
CDR3aa: ASSRDRHYEQY

abundance: .
v_gene: TRBV7-2
j_gene: TRBJ1-5
CDR3aa: ASSLVRDSNQPQH

abundance: medium-sized
v_gene: TRBV2
j_gene: TRBJ1-1
CDR3aa: ASSEDPGSNTEAF

abundance: .
v_gene: TRBV27
j_gene: TRBJ1-1
CDR3aa: ASSLYGGTNTEAF

abundance: .
v_gene: TRBV4-1
j_gene: TRBJ1-6
CDR3aa: ASSQERGDSPLH

abundance: .
v_gene: TRBV4-3
j_gene: TRBJ2-7
CDR3aa: ASSRTSGVSYEQY

abundance: .
v_gene: TRBV7-3
j_gene: TRBJ1-1
CDR3aa: ASSRTGGTEAF

abundance: .
v_gene: TRBV4-2
j_gene: TRBJ1-2
CDR3aa: ASSPRQAPLYGYT

abundance: .
v_gene: TRBV4-1
j_gene: TRBJ2-5
CDR3aa: ASSVQVQETQY

abundance: .
v_gene: TRBV5-1
j_gene: TRBJ2-2
CDR3aa: ASSYKAHANTGELF

abundance: once
v_gene: TRBV4-3
j_gene: TRBJ2-3
CDR3aa: ASSPNRVRTDTQY

abundance: .
v_gene: TRBV19
j_gene: TRBJ2-7
CDR3aa: ASSSRDRGYEQY

abundance: .
v_gene: TRBV6-6
j_gene: TRBJ2-3
CDR3aa: ASSTRGAGTDTQY

abundance: .
v_gene: TRBV2
j_gene: TRBJ2-1
CDR3aa: ASSVGGGDNEQF

abundance: .
v_gene: TRBV12-5
j_gene: TRBJ2-7
CDR3aa: ASGLLSGTLFHEQY

abundance: .
v_gene: TRBV10-1
j_gene: TRBJ2-2
CDR3aa: ASDRSDGELF

abundance: .
v_gene: TRBV6-5
j_gene: TRBJ1-6
CDR3aa: ASSSRGGGGSPLH

abundance: .
v_gene: TRBV10-3
j_gene: TRBJ1-4
CDR3aa: AISESIVGTGNKEKLF

abundance: once
v_gene: TRBV30
j_gene: TRBJ2-7
CDR3aa: AWSVNLLKVEQY

abundance: .
v_gene: TRBV10-1
j_gene: TRBJ1-1
CDR3aa: ASSLHRGNTEAF

abundance: .
v_gene: TRBV6-6
j_gene: TRBJ1-2
CDR3aa: ASSYGDRANYGYT

abundance: .
v_gene: TRBV7-3
j_gene: TRBJ1-4
CDR3aa: ASSPSPHNGELF

abundance: .
v_gene: TRBV28
j_gene: TRBJ2-1
CDR3aa: ASSTRLAGAYNEQF

abundance: .
v_gene: TRBV2
j_gene: TRBJ2-3
CDR3aa: ASSASGAFRDTQY

abundance: .
v_gene: TRBV19
j_gene: TRBJ2-2
CDR3aa: ASRKIIGGTGELF

abundance: once
v_gene: TRBV11-2
j_gene: TRBJ2-7
CDR3aa: ASSLDSGGSSYEQY

abundance: few
v_gene: TRBV5-6
j_gene: TRBJ1-4
CDR3aa: ASSLQQGAFDEKLF

abundance: .
v_gene: TRBV7-9
j_gene: TRBJ2-2
CDR3aa: ASSLGGRPGELF

abundance: .
v_gene: TRBV6-6
j_gene: TRBJ1-1
CDR3aa: ASRPLEALNTEAF

abundance: .
v_gene: TRBV7-9
j_gene: TRBJ1-1
CDR3aa: ASSEVNTEAF

abundance: .
v_gene: TRBV7-2
j_gene: TRBJ2-7
CDR3aa: ASSFGAQGWYEQY

abundance: .
v_gene: TRBV13
j_gene: TRBJ2-3
CDR3aa: ASSGGNADTQY

abundance: once
v_gene: TRBV6-6
j_gene: TRBJ2-7
CDR3aa: ASSYSNRDLEQY

abundance: .
v_gene: TRBV9
j_gene: TRBJ1-5
CDR3aa: ASSAGTAEYSNQPQH

abundance: .
v_gene: TRBV7-9
j_gene: TRBJ2-5
CDR3aa: ASIPLEGIGETQY

abundance: .
v_gene: TRBV5-4
j_gene: TRBJ2-3
CDR3aa: ASSPRGGTDTQY

abundance: .
v_gene: TRBV7-2
j_gene: TRBJ1-3
CDR3aa: ASSLQGFQNTIY

abundance: .
v_gene: TRBV10-3
j_gene: TRBJ2-7
CDR3aa: AISARGAYEQY

abundance: .
v_gene: TRBV30
j_gene: TRBJ1-2
CDR3aa: AWSGQTVHGYGYT

abundance: .
v_gene: TRBV5-5
j_gene: TRBJ1-1
CDR3aa: ASSFLPRSLEAF

abundance: once
v_gene: TRBV5-4
j_gene: TRBJ2-6
CDR3aa: ASSLSGPISGANVLT

abundance: .
v_gene: TRBV6-6
j_gene: TRBJ2-2
CDR3aa: ASSDIAGNTGELF